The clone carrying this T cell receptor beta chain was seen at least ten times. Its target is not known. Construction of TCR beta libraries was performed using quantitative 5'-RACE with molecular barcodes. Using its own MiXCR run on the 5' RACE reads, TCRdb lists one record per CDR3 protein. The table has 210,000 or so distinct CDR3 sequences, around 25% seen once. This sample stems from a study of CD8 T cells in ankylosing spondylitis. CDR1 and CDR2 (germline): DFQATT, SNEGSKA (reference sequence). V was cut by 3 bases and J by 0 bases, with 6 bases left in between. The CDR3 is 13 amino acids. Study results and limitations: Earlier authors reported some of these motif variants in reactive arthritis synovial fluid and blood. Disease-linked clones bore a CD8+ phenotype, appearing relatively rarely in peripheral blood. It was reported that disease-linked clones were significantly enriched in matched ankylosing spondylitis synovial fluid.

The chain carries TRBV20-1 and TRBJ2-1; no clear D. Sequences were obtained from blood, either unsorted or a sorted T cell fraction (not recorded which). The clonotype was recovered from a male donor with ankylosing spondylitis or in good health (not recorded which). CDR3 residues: CSARGNSYNEQFF. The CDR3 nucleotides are TGCAGTGCTAGGGGCAACTCCTACAATGAGCAGTTCTTC.